The present entry profiles one TCR beta chain with its context. These data originate in a study of OX40 agonist ivuxolimab in advanced cancers. TCRdb's table, derived via immunoSEQ multiplex PCR, lists solely in-frame clones and lacks some. The sample contains approximately 69,000 clones, more than 65% of which appear only once. Germline loops: CDR1 SGHTA, CDR2 FQGNSA. The germline V and J ends were trimmed by 4 bases and 2 bases, with 8 bases remaining between them. This CDR3 has 13 residues. This chain uses TRBV7-2 with TRBJ1-2, with D maybe TRBD1 (6 bases). Sequenced material: CD4+ or CD8+ T cells sorted from blood, taken in a trial of the OX40 agonist ivuxolimab. The clonotype comes from an adult with an advanced solid tumor such as melanoma, head and neck, liver or kidney cancer. Written as DNA, the CDR3 is TGTGCCAGCAGCTCAGGACAGAACTATGGCTACACCTTC. It yields the protein CASSSGQNYGYTF.